This T cell receptor beta chain was identified in a study of regulatory T cells in long-lasting Graves disease. Study-wide findings and caveats: Having few samples may have compromised the accuracy.

This sample's time point: newly diagnosed GD, antithyroid drugs for less than 3 months. From RNA extracted from PBMCs, the TCR library was made. Of note for this clonotype: The antigen is unknown.

This CDR3 comprises 16 residues. V was clipped by 0 bases and J by 4 bases, with 13 bases between them. In germline, CDR1 is MGHRA, CDR2 YSYEKL. The TCR beta library used iRepertoire HTBI primers with Arm-PCR amplification of CDR3. Per the original data handling: In the combined samples, 50 to 75 TRBV and 14 TRBJ segments were identified. TCRdb ran MiXCR on the multiplex PCR reads and lists one entry per CDR3 protein. In this record, the V and J calls reflect TCRdb's handling and not the investigators' own analysis. The data contain 450,000 to 600,000 distinct CDR3 sequences, 15% to 20% of them singletons. The sample was also linked to a second study, of T cells in Graves' hyperthyroidism and ophthalmopathy. This second study says: Newly diagnosed hyperthyroidism patients aged 18 to 65 years had disease lasting under 2 months. Researchers found most expanded thyroid clonotypes above 0.001 in blood as well.

This TCR was recovered from a man aged 35-49 years with Graves disease. This specimen was peripheral blood mononuclear cells (PBMCs), taken at new diagnosis, from a patient treated with antithyroid drugs. The V call is TRBV4-1, the J call TRBJ2-1; no firm D call. The CDR3 DNA follows: TGCGCCAGCAGCCAAGATGTAACAGCGTCGTACAATGAGCAGTTCTTC. It specifies CASSQDVTASYNEQFF.